These 13 T cell receptor beta chains were sequenced from one sample in a study of T cell responses to AZD1222 COVID-19 vaccine. Produced via immunoSEQ multiplex PCR; TCRdb's table is partial and in-frame only. The sample consists of around 88,000 clones, about 86% of them appearing once. Here the sequenced sample was peripheral blood, taken on day 0 of AZD1222 vaccination. The receptors here all came from an adult in good health.

The rearrangement uses TRBV19 and TRBJ2-7; TRBD1 or TRBD2 may be the D gene (5 bases each). V lost 0 bases, J lost 0 bases, and 12 bases lay in between. This CDR3 has 16 amino acids. The germline V gene encodes CDR1 LNHDA and CDR2 SQIVND (reference sequence). CDR3 sequence: CASSIDGRGPSYEQYF. In DNA, the CDR3 is TGTGCCAGTAGTATAGACGGACGGGGCCCCTCCTACGAGCAGTACTTC.

V is TRBV5-5 and J is TRBJ2-7, with D possibly matching TRBD1 (5 bases). Germline CDR1 SGHKS, CDR2 YYEKEE (reference sequence). The V and J ends lost 5 bases and 9 bases respectively, with 21 bases between them. The CDR3 covers 14 residues. DNA for the CDR3: TGTGCCAGCAGGGAAACCGGGCCACAGGCCGGGCAGTACTTC. It yields the protein CASRETGPQAGQYF.

The rearrangement uses TRBV7-9 and TRBJ2-2; 9 bases are shared with TRBD1. This CDR3 spans 15 amino acids. From germline, CDR1 is SEHNR and CDR2 FQNEAQ (reference sequence). V dropped 0 bases and J dropped 6; count of bases not matched to a gene: 2. The CDR3 region has the DNA TGTGCCAGCAGCTTAGCCTGGACAGGGGCCGGGGAGCTGTTTTTT. This gives the protein CASSLAWTGAGELFF.

This clone was counted only a few times. This chain uses TRBV19 with TRBJ2-5; either TRBD1 or TRBD2 may supply D (5 bases each). Germline lookup yields CDR1 LNHDA and CDR2 SQIVND (reference sequence). CDR3 length equals 16 residues. Trimming removed 3 bases from V and 0 bases from J, with 14 bases in between. CDR3 in DNA: TGTGCCAGTAGTATCGGGGCAGGGCCGTACCAAGAGACCCAGTACTTC. This translates into CASSIGAGPYQETQYF. Using reference TRBV19 and TRBJ2-5 for the parts outside the CDR3, the full variable domain is DGGITQSPKYLFRKEGQNVTLSCEQNLNHDAMYWYRQDPGQGLRLIYYSQIVNDFQKGDIAEGYSVSREKKESFPLTVTSAQKNPTAFYLCASSIGAGPYQETQYFGPGTRLLVL.

The CDR3 nucleotides are TGTGCCAGCTCACCGACAGGTCAAGGGGGATATCAGCCCCAGCATTTT. Translation gives CASSPTGQGGYQPQHF. The chain links TRBV18 to TRBJ1-5, with D possibly matching TRBD1 (6 bases). V dropped 3 bases and J dropped 5 bases, with 17 bases sitting between them. The CDR3 covers 16 residues. Germline CDR1 is KGHSH and CDR2 is LQKENI.

The chain uses TRBV19 and TRBJ1-2, with D uncertain. CDR1 and CDR2 from the germline V gene are LNHDA and SQIVND (reference sequence). The V end was cut by 7 bases, the J end by 2 bases, with 14 bases between. The CDR3 is 14 amino acids. The CDR3 nucleotides read TGTGCCAGTAATCAGGAGACATCGAACTATGGCTACACCTTC. This translates into CASNQETSNYGYTF.

V is TRBV28 and J is TRBJ1-1; maybe TRBD1 (6 bases). CDR3 length: 15 amino acids. Between the trimmed V and J ends, which lost 4 bases and 1 base, there was a span of 13 bases. Per germline, CDR1 MDHEN and CDR2 SYDVKM. CDR3 DNA: TGTGCCAGCAGTTCGGGGGGCGGCTGGAACACTGAAGCTTTCTTT. It encodes CASSSGGGWNTEAFF.

The chain links TRBV10-3 to TRBJ2-7; the D gene is possibly TRBD2 (6 bases). Germline CDR1 reads ENHRY; CDR2 reads SYGVKD. The CDR3 covers 14 residues. The V end was cut by 3 bases, the J end by 4 bases, with 13 bases between. For the CDR3, the DNA is TGTGCCATCAGTGATTTGCGACGGGAGTACGAGCAGTACTTC. Protein: CAISDLRREYEQYF.

J is TRBJ2-7 and V is TRBV5-1, with 8 bases matching TRBD1. After removal of 3 bases from V and 7 bases from J, the junction contained 9 bases not matched to a gene. Germline loops: CDR1 SGHRS, CDR2 YFSETQ. The CDR3 contains 14 residues. This CDR3 is CASSWTGQAAEQYF. Here the CDR3 DNA reads TGCGCCAGCAGCTGGACAGGGCAGGCCGCGGAGCAGTACTTC.

V is TRBV28 and J is TRBJ1-1; 12 bases are a match to TRBD1. The CDR3 has 17 amino acids. CDR1 and CDR2 from the germline V gene are MDHEN and SYDVKM. V trimming: 0 bases; J trimming: 3 bases; junction bases outside the gene matches: 5. The CDR3 here is CASSLWGTGGADTEAFF. The CDR3 DNA follows: TGTGCCAGCAGTTTATGGGGGACAGGGGGCGCGGACACTGAAGCTTTCTTT.

This clone was detected a few times. CDR3 nucleotides: TGCGCCAGCAGTGTGGACAGTAACTATCAGCCCCAGCATTTT. Translating it yields CASSVDSNYQPQHF. The chain combines TRBV5-1 with TRBJ1-5, with D perhaps matching TRBD1 (6 bases). This CDR3 region has 14 residues. V was trimmed by 5 bases and J by 5 bases, leaving 14 bases between them. The germline gives CDR1 SGHRS, CDR2 YFSETQ.

The chain carries TRBV18 and TRBJ1-1; the match to TRBD1 covers 8 bases. This CDR3 is 13 amino acids long. CDR1 is KGHSH, CDR2 LQKENI, per germline. V was pared by 1 base and J by 10 bases, with 5 bases of the junction left unmatched. Written as DNA, the CDR3 is TGTGCCAGCTCACCACAGTCAGGGGGCGTAGCTTTCTTT. This codes for CASSPQSGGVAFF.

V is TRBV4-1 and J is TRBJ1-4; 7 positions match TRBD1. Trimming cost V 0 bases and J 4 bases; bases outside gene matches: 5. Germline CDR1 reads MGHRA; CDR2 reads YSYEKL. CDR3 size: 16 residues. CDR3: CASSQEEGQFNEKLFF. Written as DNA, the CDR3 is TGCGCCAGCAGCCAAGAGGAGGGACAGTTTAATGAAAAACTGTTTTTT.